This entry is about one T cell receptor (beta chain). The specificity of this receptor is unknown. It has no much larger one-base neighbor in the sample; base qualities were not kept. The data originate from a study of cytomegalovirus exposure and HLA in healthy donors (dated by TCRdb to about 2017). Concerning the study at large: According to an earlier analysis of around 600 of the donors, some 180 million T cells yielded roughly 110 million unique TCR beta sequences and 250 to 350 Gb of sequence data. Both class I and class II loci were covered by HLA typing, at four-digit resolution. Every discovery cohort repertoire had been produced on one sequencing platform. In a later genetic analysis, genome-wide SNP genotypes for about 55% of the roughly 700 donors were used, and that subset was treated as a discovery cohort. An earlier analysis of approximately 580 of the donors used high-throughput TCR beta sequencing to judge whether each TCR beta V gene segment behaved as functional or pseudogenic. In addition to the first cohort of 650 to 750 subjects, a separate validation cohort of approximately 110 different subjects was used. To study patterns of TCR occurrence, a later analysis re-analyzed previously published TCR beta repertoires from around 670 donors and added high-resolution HLA genotyping. The study was designed to test whether signatures of past pathogen exposure could be identified by cataloging public T cell receptors. The study used immunosequencing to profile the T cell repertoires of approximately 640 subjects and linked those repertoires to cytomegalovirus serostatus. Donor age, sex, ethnicity and CMV serostatus were compiled alongside the repertoire data. The genetic ancestry cluster associated with self-reported Caucasian donors included about 84% of the roughly 400 genotyped donors. Approximately 310 gigabases of sequencing data and 70 million to 100 million unique TCR sequences made up an early release that covered 640 HLA-typed donors. The later analysis used no new phenotypic data to find candidate immune exposures, relying instead on TCR beta sequences and their occurrence across donors. The number of donors typed differed by locus, with 629-630 for A, B, C, DRB1 and DQB1, around 500 for DQA1, some 570 for DPA1, and 450 to 480 for DPB1. Among around 400 genotyped donors of the cohort, an average of roughly 230,000 unique TCR beta nucleotide sequences was sequenced per donor, of which approximately 18% were non-productive. Roughly 5 DR-DQ haplotypes were handled as single units for association and clustering, since linkage in the cohort was strong. High-throughput TCR immunosequencing, statistical association of individual TCRs with disease status, and machine learning were combined to predict cytomegalovirus infection status.

In total, 666 healthy bone marrow donors made up the cohort. At the time of sampling, every cohort member was nominally healthy, though immune exposures that went unrecorded were likely present. The donor was CMV seronegative and was included in the group of under 450 seronegative cohort members. Every donor gave a peripheral blood sample, and the peripheral blood mononuclear cells from that sample were used for TCR beta sequencing. The Qiagen DNeasy Blood Extraction Kit was used to extract genomic DNA from the blood cell samples. Study-wide conclusions, independent of this receptor: Compared with the roughly 600-donor mean, donors in an Asian-associated ancestry cluster had fewer N-insertions in productive TCRs, according to a later genetic analysis. Because counts were too low, roughly 18 rarely observed V segments, including chromosome 9 orphons, were left out of the earlier analysis of about 620 of the donors. The presence/absence analyses assumed that sequencing depth was roughly uniform across donors, and that assumption may not be true. The authors suggested that the approach could potentially be extended to other disease states and immunological phenotypes. Because the 87-base-pair reads could not distinguish some IMGT-functional V segments, including TRBV6-2 and TRBV6-3, those segments were excluded. In a later analysis, HLA-associated TCR beta chains showed more clonal expansion and lower generation probabilities than non-associated chains that were equally common. The only immune exposure information available for the cohort was CMV serostatus. Three of the identified cytomegalovirus-associated TCR beta chains were confirmed in vitro to be specific for cytomegalovirus antigens. In the study, some 160 TCR beta chains were listed as associated with cytomegalovirus. HLA typing was unavailable for some donors at each locus, so association tests used only the typed subset. A further reported finding was that TCR beta sequences accurately predicted the HLA-A and HLA-B alleles for most subjects in the first cohort. In this cohort, only TCR beta chains were sequenced, and detectable features were limited by the absence of alpha or paired-chain data. A later analysis found that TCR association rates varied across HLA loci, with DRB1 alleles showing the most associated TCRs and HLA-C alleles the fewest. Correlated functional status among segregating V segments might reflect linkage disequilibrium, but an unknown experimental factor could not be ruled out. Most TCR sequences were observed very rarely across donors, whereas some public TCRs were present in many individuals. The sequencing pipeline was judged likely to have produced a cluster of highly shared sequence variants as a technical artifact. Several of the top co-occurrence clusters appeared to be linked to parvovirus B19, influenza, CMV and Epstein-Barr virus, according to a later analysis. A later analysis found that most CMV-associated TCR beta chains appeared HLA-restricted, with HLA associations seemingly driven largely by CMV exposure. In a later analysis, around 17,000 TCR beta sequences were associated with specific HLA alleles at a false discovery rate of 0.05. In a later genetic analysis, a missense DCLRE1C variant was associated with V-gene and J-gene trimming of TCR beta chains, and the association was replicated in an independent cohort. The classifier was reported to diagnose cytomegalovirus status with high specificity and sensitivity in both the original cohort and the validation cohort. Broadly in line with IMGT annotations, most TCR beta V segments showed up in productive rearrangements about 87% or about 30% of the time in an earlier analysis of some 590 of the donors. When HLA alleles, especially DR and DQ, strongly co-occurred, attributing TCR associations to individual alleles was difficult.

Libraries were made using the immunoSEQ multiplex PCR assay. For the multiplex PCR, a mixture combining 60 forward primers for TCR Vbeta segments and 13 reverse primers for TCR Jbeta segments was used. A multiplex PCR assay on genomic DNA amplified the CDR3 region of rearranged TCR beta genes. Amplified TCR beta libraries were sequenced as 87-base-pair reads on the Illumina HiSeq System. The study's processing was this. In a later analysis, 70 million to 95 million unique TCR beta chains were counted across the approximately 620 repertoires, and roughly 11 million of these chains were shared by at least two donors. Raw reads were error-corrected and collapsed into unique sequences by a nearest-neighbor algorithm in which closely related sequences were merged to remove PCR and sequencing errors. Alignment of CDR3 sequences to IMGT reference sequences was used to assign V, D and J gene segments. For a sequence to be retained, a match of at least six nucleotides to both a V gene segment and a J gene segment was required. Rearrangements were called productive when the CDR3 lacked stop codons and stayed in frame with V and J; all others were non-productive. CDR3 was defined according to IMGT convention as the region running from the second conserved V-encoded cysteine to the conserved J-encoded phenylalanine. Sequences without an unambiguous match to a single V gene segment were excluded from the earlier analysis of 500 to 700 of the donors. In an earlier analysis of approximately 560 of the donors, a V segment was called functional when productive rearrangements were above 56.7%, and segregating when the standard deviation between donors exceeded 5%. To diagnose cytomegalovirus status from the catalog of TCR beta chain sequences, a statistical classification framework was built. V and J gene assignment, in a later analysis, came from comparing TCR nucleotide sequences with IMGT/GENE-DB human TR gene sequences. In a later analysis, CDR3 sequences and most-parsimonious VDJ recombination scenarios were assigned using the TCRdist pipeline. In a later analysis, every TCR beta chain was defined by the combination of its CDR3 amino acid sequence and its V-gene family, and reads without a unique V-gene family were dropped. A later analysis removed 592 highly shared, low-generation-probability nucleotide sequences to deal with suspected cross-contamination and a sequencing artifact. In a later analysis, a clonal expansion index for each public chain was calculated from normalized within-repertoire ranks of inferred template counts. In a later analysis, generation probabilities were computed using a VDJ recombination model fitted to out-of-frame rearrangements, and the results were checked against IGoR. In a later analysis, TCR-TCR, TCR-HLA and TCR-CMV co-occurrence was scored with hypergeometric tests, and a repertoire-size bias correction was applied to TCR pairs. To estimate false discovery rates, a later analysis permuted the HLA or CMV assignments 20 times. In a later analysis, co-occurring TCRs were grouped with DBSCAN, and TCRdist sequence similarity was added when clustering was performed within HLA-allele-positive subsets. Co-occurrence clustering excluded repertoires with fewer than 30,000 or more than 120,000 public chains, plus five with anomalous nucleotide sharing. TCRdb took over this immuneACCESS table, retaining in-frame rearrangements with V and J assigned. Such tables are incomplete; in checked studies, under half of the missing clones stem from an unresolved V gene, and the remainder is unexplained. The D gene and trimming were derived from the DNA, and the V and J assignments and clone size from that table. The sample table holds about 180,000 clones, of which about three quarters were seen once. The ten largest clones take up around 5.7% of the sample.

The CDR3, cysteine through phenylalanine, is 16 amino acids long. Solely the CDR3 DNA is kept, with 48 bases framed from the first base. Reading the germline V gene gives CDR1 KGHSH and CDR2 LQKENI. V is cut by 0 bases and J by 4 bases, and the space between the germline ends is 13 bases. The receptor's source is a man in his forties in good health and CMV-seronegative. The V gene is TRBV18 and the J gene is TRBJ1-3, with the identity of the D gene unclear. The sample taken for sequencing was PBMCs. At the DNA level, the sequence is TGTGCCAGCTCACCACCGGAACAGCTCGTCGGAAACACCATATATTTT. Its protein is CASSPPEQLVGNTIYF.